These 14 T cell receptor beta chains were sequenced from one sample in a study of PD-1 blockade in classical Hodgkin lymphoma. Sequenced by immunoSEQ multiplex PCR; TCRdb stores in-frame clones only, minus some. The sample records about 31,000 clones, over 70% being singletons. Regarding time point: cycle 4 day 1 (C4D1), after 6 weeks of nivolumab. Every single patient, without exception, relapsed after autologous stem cell transplantation, and brentuximab vedotin exposure varied. The material sequenced was peripheral blood mononuclear cells (PBMCs), taken before the fourth cycle of nivolumab. Receptor source: a human donor with classical Hodgkin lymphoma.

This clone was found once. One end of the junction fails to match germline, which may point to a read error. In DNA, the CDR3 is TGTGCCAGCAATGAAGCATTGGGCGGCGGGGCGAACACCGGGGAGCTGTTTTTT. Translated: CASNEALGGGANTGELFF. The chain is built from TRBV6-1 and TRBJ2-2, with a weak D call TRBD2 (6 bases). The germline CDR1 and CDR2 sequences are MNHNS and SASEGT. The CDR3 covers 18 residues.

The V gene is TRBV6-6, the J gene TRBJ1-6; D is unclear. Between the trimmed V and J ends, which lost 6 bases and 11 bases, there was a span of 5 bases. Germline CDR1 and CDR2: MNHNY and SVGAGI (reference sequence). This CDR3 comprises 10 residues. The CDR3 is CASRVPPLHF. The CDR3 nucleotides read TGTGCCAGCAGAGTGCCACCCCTCCACTTT.

V usage is TRBV11-3 and J usage is TRBJ2-4; TRBD2 aligns across 9 bases. Looked up from germline, CDR1 is SGHNT and CDR2 is YENEEA. V lost 2 bases to trimming and J lost 2 bases; unmatched junction nucleotides: 10. This CDR3 is built from 18 residues. Here the CDR3 DNA reads TGTGCCAGCAGCTTAAGCGCGGGGGGGCCGGGGACCAAAAACATTCAGTACTTC. It translates to CASSLSAGGPGTKNIQYF.

V and J are TRBV6-5 and TRBJ1-1; D remains unclear. CDR3 length: 15 amino acids. Trimming pared 5 bases from V and 5 bases from J, leaving 18 bases between. Germline V gene sequence: CDR1 MNHEY, CDR2 SVGAGI. The CDR3 sequence: CASSPRIGRGTEAFF. The CDR3 DNA sequence: TGTGCCAGCAGTCCTCGGATAGGGCGGGGAACTGAAGCTTTCTTT.

The genes are TRBV7-2 and TRBJ2-5, with D hard to call. The CDR3 contains 13 residues. Trimming cost V 1 base and J 2 bases, with 5 bases left between them. Germline values: CDR1 SGHTA, CDR2 FQGNSA. Here the CDR3 DNA reads TGTGCCAGCAGCTTAGGCAAACAAGAGACCCAGTACTTC. Amino acids: CASSLGKQETQYF. Combining the CDR3 with reference TRBV7-2 and TRBJ2-5 gives the whole variable domain GAGVSQSPSNKVTEKGKDVELRCDPISGHTALYWYRQSLGQGLEFLIYFQGNSAPDKSGLPSDRFSAERTGGSVSTLTIQRTQQEDSAVYLCASSLGKQETQYFGPGTRLLVL.

This clone turned up a few times. This chain links TRBV6-4 with TRBJ2-2; weak D call: TRBD1 (5 bases). The V gene lost 2 bases and the J gene lost 6 bases, with 10 bases spanning the gap. Germline loops: CDR1 MRHNA, CDR2 SNTAGT. The CDR3 is 14 residues long. The CDR3 DNA sequence: TGTGCCAGCAGTGACGAAGGGGCGGCCGGGGAGCTGTTTTTT. Translating it yields CASSDEGAAGELFF.

The genes are TRBV4-1 and TRBJ1-2, with TRBD1 matching over 8 bases. This CDR3 contains 15 residues. The germline V gene encodes CDR1 MGHRA and CDR2 YSYEKL. Losses at the gene ends were 5 bases for V and 3 bases for J; bases not matched to a gene: 8. CDR3 loop: CASSDRGQGHYGYTF. The CDR3 nucleotides read TGCGCCAGCAGCGACCGAGGACAGGGCCACTATGGCTACACCTTC.

The chain recombines TRBV11-3 with TRBJ1-2; D uncertain. There are 13 residues in the CDR3. Trimming took off 2 bases at V and 1 base at J, with 5 bases between the two ends. Germline values: CDR1 SGHNT, CDR2 YENEEA. CDR3 DNA sequence: TGTGCCAGCAGCTTACAGGTTAACTATGGCTACACCTTC. Protein sequence: CASSLQVNYGYTF.

The chain is built from TRBV9 and TRBJ2-2; 8 bases are shared with TRBD2. CDR3 length: 15 amino acids. V shed 1 base, J shed 3 bases, and the junction held 2 bases outside the gene matches. Looked up from germline, CDR1 is SGDLS and CDR2 is YYNGEE. The CDR3 sequence: CASSVYGGDTGELFF. As DNA, the CDR3 is TGTGCCAGCAGCGTATACGGGGGGGACACCGGGGAGCTGTTTTTT. Together with reference TRBV9 and TRBJ2-2, the CDR3 gives the full variable domain: DSGVTQTPKHLITATGQRVTLRCSPRSGDLSVYWYQQSLDQGLQFLIQYYNGEERAKGNILERFSAQQFPDLHSELNLSSLELGDSALYFCASSVYGGDTGELFFGEGSRLTVL.

This clone occurred once. Written as DNA, the CDR3 is TGTGCCAGCAGCCTTACCCGACAGGGTCACAATCAGCCCCAGCATTTT. Translated, it gives CASSLTRQGHNQPQHF. The rearrangement joins TRBV27 to TRBJ1-5, with TRBD1 matching 7 bases. Losses at the gene ends were 6 bases for V and 3 bases for J; bases not matched to a gene: 11. Germline V gene lookup returns CDR1 MNHEY and CDR2 SMNVEV (reference sequence). The CDR3 totals 16 residues.

This clone was detected once. The chain couples TRBV28 to TRBJ1-4; 7 bases align to TRBD1. The V gene's germline CDR1 is MDHEN and CDR2 SYDVKM. The CDR3 sequence is 18 residues long. V trimming: 4 bases; J trimming: 0 bases; junction bases outside the gene matches: 11. The CDR3: CASSSPRDRLATNEKLFF. CDR3 DNA: TGTGCCAGCAGTTCGCCCCGGGACAGACTTGCAACTAATGAAAAACTGTTTTTT.

The chain couples TRBV11-3 to TRBJ2-7; D is perhaps TRBD1 (6 bases). The V gene's germline CDR1 is SGHNT and CDR2 YENEEA. Trimming took off 3 bases at V and 2 bases at J, with 14 bases between the two ends. The CDR3 extends over 15 amino acids. CDR3 residues: CASSFRQGIPYEQYF. As DNA, the CDR3 is TGTGCCAGCAGCTTTAGGCAGGGGATACCCTACGAGCAGTACTTC.

The table lists this clone with a count of one. The rearrangement joins TRBV6-1 to TRBJ2-7; the D is unclear. CDR3 length equals 11 residues. Per germline, CDR1 MNHNS and CDR2 SASEGT. CDR3 sequence (DNA): TGTGGACCTTTGTGGGGAAACGAGCAGTACTTC. It specifies CGPLWGNEQYF.

The rearrangement links TRBV4-1 to TRBJ1-6; D is perhaps TRBD1 (5 bases). V gave up 1 base and J gave up 4 bases, with 17 bases separating them. This CDR3 has 18 amino acids. The germline CDR1 and CDR2 sequences are MGHRA and YSYEKL. CDR3 loop: CASSQASPVGGYNSPLHF. CDR3 in DNA: TGCGCCAGCAGCCAAGCCTCGCCTGTGGGGGGGTATAATTCACCCCTCCACTTT.